This T cell receptor (beta chain) was retrieved from a study of blood T cell repertoires in COVID-19. Per the study methods: For nucleated cells, counts were estimated from reference gene primer amplification. This table comes from immunoSEQ multiplex PCR, and its TCRdb copy is limited to in-frame clones, with some not included. That table is the source of V, J and clone size, and D and trimming were worked out from the DNA. This sample has 65,000 to 75,000 clones, with approximately 83% found just once. The CDR3 consists of 14 residues. Trimming pared 2 bases from V and 4 bases from J, leaving 11 bases between. Germline V gives CDR1 SGHTA, CDR2 FQGTGA.

The receptor's source is a woman aged 55 to 70 with acute or convalescent COVID-19. The chain couples TRBV7-3 to TRBJ1-2, with D possibly being TRBD1 (6 bases). Source material: peripheral blood. Here the CDR3 reads CASSLQQGVYGYTF. CDR3 DNA: TGTGCCAGCAGCTTACAACAGGGAGTCTATGGCTACACCTTC.